This passage covers 29 T cell receptor beta chains from one sample sequenced in a study of regulatory T cells in long-lasting Graves disease. Construction of TCR beta libraries relied on iRepertoire HTBI primers and on Arm-PCR targeting CDR3 regions. MiXCR was run by TCRdb on the multiplex PCR reads, yielding one entry per CDR3 protein. The sample includes more than 650,000 distinct CDR3 sequences, about 30% of them seen just once. Time point noted: persistent/refractory GD, antithyroid drugs over 5 years with positive TRAb. After RNA was extracted from PBMCs, the TCR library was made from it. Sequences were derived from peripheral blood mononuclear cells (PBMCs), sampled when the disease was refractory, from a patient treated with antithyroid drugs. These TCRs come from a female donor with Graves disease.

This clonotype was seen a few times. The V call is TRBV6-5, the J call TRBJ1-2, with a weak D call TRBD1 (6 bases). Trimming took 4 bases from V and 6 from J, leaving 9 bases between them. Germline-derived CDR1 and CDR2 are MNHEY and SVGAGI. This CDR3 is 12 amino acids long. CDR3 in DNA: TGTGCCAGCAGTTCAGGGGTGAATGGCTACACCTTC. This encodes CASSSGVNGYTF.

The chain combines TRBV27 with TRBJ2-5; possible D gene TRBD1, 6 bases. V lost 6 bases and J 2 bases, leaving 22 bases between the germline ends. Germline V gives CDR1 MNHEY, CDR2 SMNVEV (reference sequence). The CDR3 totals 17 residues. The CDR3 sequence is CASSLNPSTGYQETQYF. In DNA form, the CDR3 reads TGTGCCAGCAGCCTAAACCCCTCCACAGGGTATCAAGAGACCCAGTACTTC.

This clonotype was seen only a few times. This chain connects TRBV30 to TRBJ1-2; D is possibly TRBD1 (6 bases). V was clipped by 3 bases and J by 3 bases, with 14 bases between them. From germline, CDR1 is GTSNPN and CDR2 SVGIG (reference sequence). The CDR3 spans 14 residues. The chain's CDR3 is CAWSEGGTDYGYTF. The CDR3, as DNA: TGTGCCTGGAGCGAGGGGGGGACGGACTATGGCTACACCTTC.

This clonotype appeared many times. The chain joins TRBV9 to TRBJ1-1; no firm D call. Between the trimmed V and J ends, which lost 0 bases and 1 base, there was a span of 4 bases. Germline assignment: CDR1 SGDLS and CDR2 YYNGEE. This CDR3 spans 13 amino acids. The CDR3: CASSVVQNTEAFF. In DNA form, the CDR3 reads TGTGCCAGCAGCGTAGTCCAGAACACTGAAGCTTTCTTT.

This clonotype was counted between two and nine times. The CDR3 region is CASSQLTAYTF. In DNA form, the CDR3 reads TGTGCCAGCAGCCAACTGACAGCCTACACCTTC. The V and J genes are TRBV16 and TRBJ1-2; D might be TRBD1 (5 bases). CDR1 and CDR2 (germline): KGHSY, FQNENV. The CDR3 length is 11 residues. Trimming pared 2 bases from V and 10 bases from J, leaving 8 bases between.

This chain joins TRBV11-2 and TRBJ2-1; possible D gene TRBD2, 6 bases. Per germline, CDR1 SGHAT and CDR2 FQNNGV. Trimming left V 6 bases short and J 8 bases short, with 23 bases between. This CDR3 is 16 amino acids long. DNA of the CDR3: TGTGCCAGCAGTCCGGAGGGGCCCTCACTTTACGATGAGCAGTTCTTC. Translated, it gives CASSPEGPSLYDEQFF. The full variable domain, in which reference TRBV11-2 and TRBJ2-1 provide the parts outside the CDR3, is EAGVAQSPRYKIIEKRQSVAFWCNPISGHATLYWYQQILGQGPKLLIQFQNNGVVDDSQLPKDRFSAERLKGVDSTLKIQPAKLEDSAVYLCASSPEGPSLYDEQFFGPGTRLTVL.

V gene TRBV6-1 combines with J gene TRBJ1-2, with 9 nucleotides matching TRBD1. The V gene's germline CDR1 is MNHNS and CDR2 SASEGT. J was trimmed by 5 bases and V by 5 bases; bases with no gene match: 6. The CDR3 loop spans 14 amino acids. Written as DNA, the CDR3 is TGTGCCAGCAGTCCACAGGGGGCGGGGTATGGCTACACCTTC. This encodes CASSPQGAGYGYTF.

This clonotype was seen more than once but under ten times. CDR3 protein: CASSPLPGQTVNTEAFF. Here the CDR3 DNA reads TGTGCCAGTAGTCCATTACCGGGACAGACTGTGAACACTGAAGCTTTCTTT. The chain carries TRBV19 and TRBJ1-1; TRBD1 matches at 7 bases. The CDR3 spans 17 residues. Germline values: CDR1 LNHDA, CDR2 SQIVND (reference sequence). J gave up 0 bases and V 5 bases, and 12 bases lay outside the gene matches.

Of note for this clonotype: A far larger clone is one base from this, pointing to a likely read error. The V call is TRBV12-3 or TRBV12-4, the J call TRBJ1-2; perhaps TRBD1 as D (5 bases). The CDR3 is made up of 13 amino acids. V was cut by 2 bases and J by 4 bases, with 8 bases left in between. The chain's CDR3 is CASSLRQRYGYTF. The CDR3 region has the DNA TGTGCCAGCAGTTTAAGACAGCGCTATGGCTACACCTTC.

The chain carries TRBV6-9 and TRBJ2-2; weak D call: TRBD2 (7 bases). Germline V CDR1 and CDR2: MNHGY, SVAAGI. This CDR3 has 15 amino acids. V dropped 3 bases and J dropped 7 bases, with 15 bases sitting between them. In DNA form, the CDR3 reads TGTGCCAGCAGTTACGGTTCGGGGGGCGGCGGGGAGCTGTTTTTT. This encodes CASSYGSGGGGELFF.

This clonotype was seen at least ten times. The J gene is TRBJ2-7, the V gene TRBV28; 10 bases are a match to TRBD2. Trimming at V came to 7 bases and at J to 4 bases, leaving 7 bases not matched to a gene. The CDR3 loop spans 14 amino acids. Germline V lookup: CDR1 MDHEN, CDR2 SYDVKM. CDR3 sequence (DNA): TGTGCCAGCACCTTAAGCGGGAGGGTTTACGAGCAGTACTTC. Amino acid sequence: CASTLSGRVYEQYF. Variable domain in full (rest from reference TRBV28 and TRBJ2-7): DVKVTQSSRYLVKRTGEKVFLECVQDMDHENMFWYRQDPGLGLRLIYFSYDVKMKEKGDIPEGYSVSREKKERFSLILESASTNQTSMYLCASTLSGRVYEQYFGPGTRLTVT.

The table lists this clonotype with a few counts. J is TRBJ2-7 and V is TRBV28; weak D call: TRBD1 (5 bases). The V and J ends lost 5 bases and 0 bases respectively, with 14 bases between them. The CDR3 sequence is 15 residues long. The germline V gene encodes CDR1 MDHEN and CDR2 SYDVKM. CDR3 amino acids: CASSKVREPSYEQYF. In DNA form, the CDR3 reads TGTGCCAGCAGTAAAGTCAGGGAACCCTCCTACGAGCAGTACTTC. Using reference TRBV28 and TRBJ2-7 for the parts outside the CDR3, the full variable domain is DVKVTQSSRYLVKRTGEKVFLECVQDMDHENMFWYRQDPGLGLRLIYFSYDVKMKEKGDIPEGYSVSREKKERFSLILESASTNQTSMYLCASSKVREPSYEQYFGPGTRLTVT.

This clonotype has a single count. V and J are TRBV6-1 and TRBJ1-1; D possibly corresponds to TRBD1 (5 bases). The CDR3 is 13 amino acids. Germline V gene data show CDR1 as MNHNS and CDR2 as SASEGT. V dropped 8 bases and J dropped 2 bases, with 12 bases sitting between them. The DNA for the CDR3 is TGTGCCAGCGCAGACAGAATTAACACTGAAGCTTTCTTT. Translation gives CASADRINTEAFF.

The chain is built from TRBV5-1 and TRBJ2-2; TRBD1 is a possible D gene (6 bases). Trimming pared 4 bases from V and 2 bases from J, leaving 15 bases between. The germline V gene encodes CDR1 SGHRS and CDR2 YFSETQ. The CDR3 length is 16 residues. For the CDR3, the DNA is TGCGCCAGCAGCCCTGGAGCAGGGGTCAACACCGGGGAGCTGTTTTTT. Encoded protein: CASSPGAGVNTGELFF.

This clonotype showed up many times. V and J are TRBV28 and TRBJ1-1; a possible D gene is TRBD1 (5 bases). The CDR3 has 14 amino acids. Per the germline V gene, CDR1 is MDHEN and CDR2 is SYDVKM. V was clipped by 6 bases and J by 7 bases, with 18 bases between them. As DNA, the CDR3 is TGTGCCAGCAGCCACCGGGGCAGGGTGAGTGAAGCTTTCTTT. As protein: CASSHRGRVSEAFF.

This clonotype was counted many times. V gene TRBV6-1 combines with J gene TRBJ2-7; D possibly matches TRBD1 or TRBD2 (5 bases each). The V end was cut by 6 bases, the J end by 6 bases, with 18 bases between. The germline gives CDR1 MNHNS, CDR2 SASEGT. This CDR3 contains 14 residues. In nucleotides, the CDR3 is TGTGCCAGCAGCTGGGACCGCCCGTCCAGCGAGCAGTACTTC. Its translation is CASSWDRPSSEQYF.

The rearrangement links TRBV18 to TRBJ2-5; perhaps TRBD2 as D (6 bases). Germline lookup yields CDR1 KGHSH and CDR2 LQKENI. This CDR3 spans 16 amino acids. With 1 base removed from V and 7 bases from J, the gap between germline ends came to 19 bases. CDR3 in DNA: TGTGCCAGCTCACCACTCCCGGGAGAAGGGGTCGGGACCCAGTACTTC. Its translation: CASSPLPGEGVGTQYF.

V is TRBV7-2 and J is TRBJ2-6, with TRBD1 matching over 9 bases. Germline CDR1 is SGHTA and CDR2 is FQGNSA. The CDR3 is made up of 19 amino acids. The V and J ends lost 5 bases and 0 bases, in that order; junction bases with no gene match: 11. CDR3 nucleotides: TGTGCCAGCAGCCCTCCAGGGACAGGGAGTGTCTCTGGGGCCAACGTCCTGACTTTC. Its protein product is CASSPPGTGSVSGANVLTF.

This clonotype was observed a few times. The CDR3 DNA follows: TGCGCCAGCAACCACGGGGCCTCCTGGGGCGAGCAGTACTTC. Its protein is CASNHGASWGEQYF. This sequence joins TRBV5-1 and TRBJ2-7; either TRBD1 or TRBD2 may fit D (5 bases each). Trimming pared 6 bases from V and 6 bases from J, leaving 19 bases between. The V gene's germline CDR1 is SGHRS and CDR2 YFSETQ. The CDR3 is 14 residues long. Filled out from reference TRBV5-1 and TRBJ2-7, the complete variable domain reads KAGVTQTPRYLIKTRGQQVTLSCSPISGHRSVSWYQQTPGQGLQFLFEYFSETQRNKGNFPGRFSGRQFSNSRSEMNVSTLELGDSALYLCASNHGASWGEQYFGPGTRLTVT.

V gene TRBV6-1 combines with J gene TRBJ1-5, with TRBD1 matching 7 bases. CDR3 length equals 15 residues. CDR1 and CDR2 from the germline V gene are MNHNS and SASEGT. V shed 3 bases, J shed 4 bases, and the junction held 6 bases outside the gene matches. In DNA form, the CDR3 reads TGTGCCAGCAGTGACCCCGGGACAGAAAATCAGCCCCAGCATTTT. Protein product: CASSDPGTENQPQHF.

The chain joins TRBV12-3 or TRBV12-4 to TRBJ2-3; 9 bases are shared with TRBD2. CDR3 length: 17 residues. After removal of 4 bases from V and 1 base from J, the junction contained 9 bases not matched to a gene. In nucleotides, the CDR3 is TGTGCCAGCAGTTACGGGACTAGCAGGACTGGCACAGATACGCAGTATTTT. This codes for CASSYGTSRTGTDTQYF.

CDR3 sequence reads: CASSYSAFASNQPQHF. The DNA of the CDR3 is TGTGCCAGCAGTTACTCCGCCTTCGCGAGCAATCAGCCCCAGCATTTT. J is TRBJ1-5 and V is TRBV6-5; the D is unclear. Germline assignment: CDR1 MNHEY and CDR2 SVGAGI. This CDR3 is 16 amino acids long. The V end was cut by 0 bases, the J end by 1 base, with 10 bases between.

The chain carries TRBV5-1 and TRBJ1-4; D gene uncertain. Germline V gives CDR1 SGHRS, CDR2 YFSETQ. This CDR3 contains 14 residues. V was cut by 4 bases and J by 4 bases, with 11 bases left in between. This CDR3 reads CASSLGDLNEKLFF. CDR3 bases: TGCGCCAGCAGCCTAGGTGACCTTAATGAAAAACTGTTTTTT.

This clonotype showed up many times. This chain links TRBV2 with TRBJ1-2; D may be TRBD1 (6 bases). The CDR3 is made up of 14 amino acids. Germline-derived CDR1 and CDR2 are SNHLY and FYNNEI. V was cut by 8 bases and J by 1 base, with 14 bases left in between. The CDR3 here is CASRGQPLNYGYTF. The CDR3 DNA sequence: TGTGCCAGCCGAGGACAGCCGCTTAACTATGGCTACACCTTC.

With respect to this clonotype: A much larger clone is a single base away; this may be a read error. V and J are TRBV11-2 and TRBJ1-1; maybe TRBD1 (5 bases). The CDR3 contains 14 residues. V lost 4 bases to trimming and J lost 6 bases, with 15 bases between them. Looked up from germline, CDR1 is SGHAT and CDR2 is FQNNGV. The CDR3 DNA is TGTGCCAGCAGCTCTAGGGAGGTAGGGGCTGAAGCTTTCTTT. Protein product: CASSSREVGAEAFF.

The chain is built from TRBV10-3 and TRBJ2-7, with TRBD1 matching 7 bases. This CDR3 has 15 amino acids. Germline V gene lookup returns CDR1 ENHRY and CDR2 SYGVKD. The trim removed 2 bases at V and 5 bases at J, leaving 9 bases unmatched. The CDR3 DNA is TGTGCCATCAGTGAGACCCGACAGGGTTTGGACGAGCAGTACTTC. Its translation is CAISETRQGLDEQYF.

Many counts were recorded for this clonotype. V gene TRBV7-2 combines with J gene TRBJ1-5, with TRBD1 matching over 7 bases. From germline, CDR1 is SGHTA and CDR2 FQGNSA. Trimming at V came to 2 bases and at J to 6 bases, leaving 7 bases not matched to a gene. The length of the CDR3 is 15 residues. The CDR3 is CASSLRAGGGQPQHF. The CDR3 region has the DNA TGTGCCAGCAGCTTACGGGCAGGGGGTGGTCAGCCCCAGCATTTT. Full variable domain (rest looked up from reference TRBV7-2 and TRBJ1-5): GAGVSQSPSNKVTEKGKDVELRCDPISGHTALYWYRQSLGQGLEFLIYFQGNSAPDKSGLPSDRFSAERTGGSVSTLTIQRTQQEDSAVYLCASSLRAGGGQPQHFGDGTRLSIL.

This clonotype occurred many times. The chain is built from TRBV10-3 and TRBJ1-2; D not resolved. Germline values: CDR1 ENHRY, CDR2 SYGVKD. Trimming pared 4 bases from V and 6 bases from J, leaving 12 bases between. The CDR3 runs to 13 residues. CDR3 nucleotide sequence: TGTGCCATCAGTGGTTCCCCAGGCCATGGCTACACCTTC. Encoded protein: CAISGSPGHGYTF.

Only a few counts were recorded for this clonotype. This chain links TRBV27 with TRBJ2-5; 7 bases match TRBD1. Germline CDR1 reads MNHEY; CDR2 reads SMNVEV (reference sequence). V lost 2 bases and J lost 5; bases outside the gene matches: 8. The CDR3 runs to 15 residues. CDR3 loop: CASSLTRQGFETQYF. CDR3 coding DNA: TGTGCCAGCAGTTTAACCCGACAGGGTTTCGAGACCCAGTACTTC.